What follows is one T cell receptor (beta chain) and its context. Its target is unknown. This specimen comes from a study of cytomegalovirus exposure and HLA in healthy donors. Germline CDR1 reads SNHLY; CDR2 reads FYNNEI. CDR3 size: 14 residues. Trimming shortened V by 1 base and J by 4 bases, and 9 bases separated the two germline ends. The PCR employed 60 Vbeta primers together with 13 Jbeta primers. Only in-frame clones appear in the TCRdb table, and some are missing; sequencing was by immunoSEQ multiplex PCR. The table records approximately 180,000 clones, approximately 72% of them present only once. Study findings and constraints: The productive fraction for most TCR beta V segments was about 90% or about 30% in an earlier analysis.

Sequenced material: PBMCs. The clonotype was recovered from a human donor in good health. The V gene is TRBV2, the J gene TRBJ2-3; D is possibly TRBD1 (6 bases). CDR3: CASSEEAGADTQYF. The CDR3 nucleotides read TGTGCCAGCAGTGAAGAGGCAGGGGCAGATACGCAGTATTTT.